This entry lists 21 T cell receptor beta chains sequenced from one sample in a study of T cell responses to AZD1222 COVID-19 vaccine. The method was immunoSEQ multiplex PCR; TCRdb's version includes in-frame clones alone and lacks a portion of them. The sample holds 120,000 to 150,000 clones; approximately 90% are singletons and the top ten take roughly 2%. The material was peripheral blood, obtained 28 days after the second AZD1222 dose. The receptors shown here come from an adult who received the AZD1222 COVID-19 vaccine.

The chain recombines TRBV2 with TRBJ2-5; 8 positions match TRBD1. CDR3 length equals 16 residues. Germline V gene sequence: CDR1 SNHLY, CDR2 FYNNEI. V lost 3 bases, J lost 2 bases, and 8 bases stayed unmatched. CDR3 DNA: TGTGCCAGCAGTGAGAGGGCAGGGGGCTTTCAAGAGACCCAGTACTTC. Translation gives CASSERAGGFQETQYF.

V is TRBV9 and J is TRBJ1-2; D remains ambiguous. The CDR3 runs 11 residues. Germline loops: CDR1 SGDLS, CDR2 YYNGEE. The V end lost 0 bases, the J end lost 6 bases, and 3 bases lay between the germline ends. The CDR3 bases are TGTGCCAGCAGCGTAGGGGATGGCTACACCTTC. The encoded protein is CASSVGDGYTF.

This sequence joins TRBV9 and TRBJ1-4; D remains unclear. V was trimmed by 5 bases and J by 7 bases, leaving 12 bases between them. The CDR3 has 13 residues. Germline-derived CDR1 and CDR2 are SGDLS and YYNGEE. The CDR3 region has the DNA TGTGCCAGCAGTCCATACTTGGGTGAAAAACTGTTTTTT. It specifies CASSPYLGEKLFF.

The V gene is TRBV5-4, the J gene TRBJ2-1, with 9 bases aligning to TRBD2. CDR3 length: 16 amino acids. Trimming cost V 2 bases and J 7 bases; bases outside gene matches: 10. The germline CDR1 and CDR2 sequences are SGHNT and YYREEE (reference sequence). This chain's CDR3 is CASSLGGGAWTNEQFF. CDR3 DNA: TGTGCCAGCAGCTTAGGCGGGGGGGCCTGGACGAATGAGCAGTTCTTC.

V gene TRBV5-1 combines with J gene TRBJ1-6; possible D gene TRBD1, 5 bases. Germline V CDR1 and CDR2: SGHRS, YFSETQ. The germline V and J ends were trimmed by 4 bases and 13 bases, with 18 bases remaining between them. This CDR3 is 14 amino acids long. CDR3 DNA: TGCGCCAGCAGCCCGACCGGGACTATCTCGCCCCTCCACTTT. Protein product: CASSPTGTISPLHF.

V gene TRBV7-9 combines with J gene TRBJ2-1; the D gene is possibly TRBD2 (5 bases). The length of the CDR3 is 13 residues. V dropped 3 bases and J dropped 10 bases, with 13 bases sitting between them. Germline-derived CDR1 and CDR2 are SEHNR and FQNEAQ (reference sequence). This chain's CDR3 is CASSFKGPGEQFF. Here the CDR3 DNA reads TGTGCCAGCAGCTTCAAGGGCCCGGGGGAGCAGTTCTTC.

Only one count was recorded for this clone. The chain combines TRBV2 with TRBJ1-5; the D is unclear. V gave up 4 bases and J gave up 7 bases, with 14 bases separating them. Germline values: CDR1 SNHLY, CDR2 FYNNEI. The CDR3 consists of 14 residues. DNA for the CDR3: TGTGCCAGCAGTGGACCCGAGGGAGGACAGCCCCAGCATTTT. Translating gives CASSGPEGGQPQHF.

The chain carries TRBV28 and TRBJ1-2; 10 bases fit TRBD1. Looked up from germline, CDR1 is MDHEN and CDR2 is SYDVKM. This CDR3 contains 14 residues. V trimming: 6 bases; J trimming: 5 bases; junction bases outside the gene matches: 6. CDR3 region: CASRMGQGTYGYTF. As DNA, the CDR3 is TGTGCCAGCAGGATGGGACAGGGGACGTATGGCTACACCTTC.

This chain uses TRBV7-3 with TRBJ2-2; 8 bases agree with TRBD2. V gave up 2 bases and J gave up 3 bases; unmatched junction bases: 8. CDR1 is SGHTA and CDR2 is FQGTGA in the germline V gene. The length of the CDR3 is 17 residues. In nucleotides, the CDR3 is TGTGCCAGCAGCTTAGGTCCCATACTAGCGGACACCGGGGAGCTGTTTTTT. This sequence encodes CASSLGPILADTGELFF. The variable domain in full, with the rest retrieved from reference TRBV7-3 and TRBJ2-2, is GAGVSQTPSNKVTEKGKYVELRCDPISGHTALYWYRQSLGQGPEFLIYFQGTGAADDSGLPNDRFFAVRPEGSVSTLKIQRTERGDSAVYLCASSLGPILADTGELFFGEGSRLTVL.

This clone was detected once. This chain joins TRBV7-9 and TRBJ1-1; D gene ambiguous. The CDR3 consists of 13 residues. V lost 6 bases and J 1 base, leaving 9 bases between the germline ends. Germline V gene sequence: CDR1 SEHNR, CDR2 FQNEAQ (reference sequence). DNA of the CDR3: TGTGCCAGCAGGCAACGGGGGAACACTGAAGCTTTCTTT. It specifies CASRQRGNTEAFF.

The rearrangement uses TRBV20-1 and TRBJ2-3; unclear D gene. The CDR3 loop spans 11 amino acids. CDR1 and CDR2 from the germline V gene are DFQATT and SNEGSKA (reference sequence). V lost 0 bases and J lost 8, with 6 bases in between. In DNA form, the CDR3 reads TGCAGTGCTAGAGATATCAGTACGCAGTATTTT. Encoded protein: CSARDISTQYF.

Remarks on this clone: At one end the junction does not follow the germline gene, possibly because of a read error. The chain combines TRBV27 with TRBJ2-7; TRBD1 matches 10 bases. Per germline, CDR1 MNHEY and CDR2 SMNVEV (reference sequence). This CDR3 region has 17 residues. The CDR3 nucleotides are TGTGCCAGCAGTATATCCGGGACAGGGGCCCCCTCCTACGAGCAGTACTTC. It encodes CASSISGTGAPSYEQYF.

The chain joins TRBV27 to TRBJ1-6; tentative D call: TRBD1 (6 bases). V was clipped by 8 bases and J by 10 bases, with 18 bases between them. Germline values: CDR1 MNHEY, CDR2 SMNVEV (reference sequence). The CDR3 is 14 residues long. The DNA of the CDR3 is TGTGCCAGCCACTCGCAGGGGCGATTATCACCCCTCCACTTT. Its translation: CASHSQGRLSPLHF.

The chain uses TRBV4-2 and TRBJ2-6; D not certain. Trimming cost V 8 bases and J 0 bases, with 17 bases left between them. CDR1 and CDR2 (germline): LGHNA, YNFKEQ. This CDR3 is 17 amino acids long. This chain's CDR3 is CASVPSTPPSGANVLTF. The CDR3, as DNA: TGTGCCAGCGTCCCGTCGACACCACCCTCTGGGGCCAACGTCCTGACTTTC.

The chain combines TRBV5-1 with TRBJ2-2; D is undetermined. There are 14 residues in the CDR3. V was trimmed by 0 bases and J by 1 base, leaving 4 bases between them. Germline V lookup: CDR1 SGHRS, CDR2 YFSETQ. The CDR3 here is CASSLGQNTGELFF. The CDR3 DNA reads TGCGCCAGCAGCTTGGGACAGAACACCGGGGAGCTGTTTTTT. The whole variable domain, filled in from reference TRBV5-1 and TRBJ2-2, reads KAGVTQTPRYLIKTRGQQVTLSCSPISGHRSVSWYQQTPGQGLQFLFEYFSETQRNKGNFPGRFSGRQFSNSRSEMNVSTLELGDSALYLCASSLGQNTGELFFGEGSRLTVL.

The rearrangement joins TRBV6-5 to TRBJ1-2; tentatively, D is TRBD1 (6 bases). CDR3 size: 13 residues. Trimming stripped 5 bases from V and 6 bases from J, with 13 bases between. Germline V lookup: CDR1 MNHEY, CDR2 SVGAGI. CDR3 sequence reads: CASSRTVPDGYTF. The CDR3 DNA sequence: TGTGCCAGCAGTAGGACAGTCCCGGATGGCTACACCTTC.

The chain employs TRBV4-1 and TRBJ1-4; D unclear. Germline values: CDR1 MGHRA, CDR2 YSYEKL. The CDR3 has 14 amino acids. Trimming pared 3 bases from V and 7 bases from J, leaving 12 bases between. The CDR3 sequence: CASSHPAKIEKLFF. CDR3 sequence (DNA): TGCGCCAGCAGCCATCCGGCCAAGATTGAAAAACTGTTTTTT.

This rearrangement joins TRBV3-1 (or the pseudogene TRBV3-2) to TRBJ2-7; no reliable D call. This CDR3 has 12 residues. Trimming removed 8 bases at V and 2 bases at J, with 10 bases between. Germline CDR1 LGHDT, CDR2 YNNKEL (reference sequence). The CDR3 is CASRGPTYEQYF. CDR3 DNA: TGTGCCAGCCGCGGACCCACCTACGAGCAGTACTTC.

V is TRBV7-8 and J is TRBJ1-1; 7 positions match TRBD1. Germline V gives CDR1 SGHVS, CDR2 FQNEAQ. The CDR3 length is 15 residues. Losses at the gene ends were 1 base for V and 4 bases for J; bases not matched to a gene: 6. The CDR3 is CASSLVPGGGTEAFF. CDR3 sequence (DNA): TGTGCCAGCAGCTTAGTCCCAGGGGGAGGCACTGAAGCTTTCTTT.

This clone was observed once. The rearrangement uses TRBV5-4 and TRBJ1-3, with D possibly being TRBD1 (5 bases). The ends were cut back, 5 bases at V and 4 bases at J, with 19 bases in the middle. The germline gives CDR1 SGHNT, CDR2 YYREEE (reference sequence). CDR3 length: 16 residues. CDR3 in DNA: TGTGCCAGCAGTTCGGCCCCCTCAGGGTTGGGAAACACCATATATTTT. Translated, it gives CASSSAPSGLGNTIYF. The full variable domain, completed using reference TRBV5-4 and TRBJ1-3, is ETGVTQSPTHLIKTRGQQVTLRCSSQSGHNTVSWYQQALGQGPQFIFQYYREEENGRGNFPPRFSGLQFPNYSSELNVNALELDDSALYLCASSSAPSGLGNTIYFGEGSWLTVV.

The V gene is TRBV7-2, the J gene TRBJ2-1; no firm D call. The CDR3 length is 15 residues. V was clipped by 1 base and J by 8 bases, with 15 bases between them. Germline V gene lookup returns CDR1 SGHTA and CDR2 FQGNSA. CDR3 in amino acids: CASSLVGDLRYEQFF. DNA of the CDR3: TGTGCCAGCAGCTTAGTTGGTGACTTGCGGTATGAGCAGTTCTTC.